This T cell receptor beta chain was captured by sequencing in a study of shared clonotypes between healthy human individuals. Study at large: CD4 naive and CD4 memory each took three plates per donor, while CD8 naive took two and CD8 memory one.

Study results and limitations: Between a handful of donors, naive CD4 clonotypes were shared at a level of approximately 5%. Depth of sequencing was expected to influence donor clonotype sharing.

The assay was run at deep level. Profiled with immunoSEQ multiplex PCR; TCRdb holds only in-frame clones, not every one. Among about 1,800,000 clones listed, less than 95% were seen once. V shed 5 bases and J shed 3 bases, with 11 bases lying between them. From germline, CDR1 is LNHDA and CDR2 SQIVND (reference sequence). The CDR3 is 13 residues long. This clone was detected only once. What it binds is not known. Naive CD8 cells lacked CD45RO, underwent positive selection for CCR7 and left out terminally differentiated effector memory CD45RA+ cells. This receptor was identified in a man aged 18 to 30 in good health. This chain connects TRBV19 to TRBJ2-7; possible D gene TRBD2, 6 bases. Specimen: naive CD8+ T cells sorted from blood. CDR3 amino acids: CASSDGGFYEQYF. The CDR3 DNA reads TGTGCCAGTAGTGACGGGGGTTTCTACGAGCAGTACTTC.